This T cell receptor beta chain was recorded in a study of cytomegalovirus exposure and HLA in healthy donors. About the study: Clustering assigned about four fifths of the 350 to 400 genotyped donors to the Caucasian-associated ancestry cluster. Findings and caveats of the study: When analyzed later, a missense DCLRE1C variant was found to be linked to TCR beta V- and J-gene trimming.

In nominal health when sampled, donors likely had unrecorded immune exposures nonetheless. The germline gives CDR1 LNHNV, CDR2 YYDKDF (reference sequence). With 0 bases removed from V and 5 bases from J, the gap between germline ends came to 14 bases. The CDR3 runs to 16 residues. Turning to this clone: Its antigen is not identified.

Primers for the PCR totalled 60 Vbeta and 13 Jbeta. The method was immunoSEQ multiplex PCR; TCRdb's version includes in-frame clones alone and lacks a portion of them. Among about 140,000 clones, 70% to 85% were seen once, and the ten largest hold 1.4%. The specimen sequenced was PBMCs. The J gene is TRBJ2-4, the V gene TRBV15, with D possibly being TRBD2 (7 bases). This clonotype was obtained from a man aged 25-45 years in good health and CMV-seropositive. CDR3 sequence: CATSRDRGAQENIQYF. The CDR3 DNA reads TGTGCCACCAGCAGAGATCGGGGGGCCCAGGAAAACATTCAGTACTTC.